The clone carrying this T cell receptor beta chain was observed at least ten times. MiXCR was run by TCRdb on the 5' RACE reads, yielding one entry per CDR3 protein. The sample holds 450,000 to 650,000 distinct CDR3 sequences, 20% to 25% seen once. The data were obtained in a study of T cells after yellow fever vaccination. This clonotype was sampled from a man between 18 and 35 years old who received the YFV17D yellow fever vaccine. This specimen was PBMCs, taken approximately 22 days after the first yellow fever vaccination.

The CDR3 DNA follows: TGTGCCAGCAGCTTACGCTCTAGAGGCTTTCTGAGCTCCTACAATGAGCAGTTCTTC. Encoded protein: CASSLRSRGFLSSYNEQFF. The chain recombines TRBV7-2 with TRBJ2-1; D not certain. The CDR3 sequence is 19 residues long. The germline CDR1 and CDR2 sequences are SGHTA and FQGNSA. V gave up 2 bases and J gave up 0 bases, with 20 bases separating them.